One and the same sample provided the 29 T cell receptor beta chains below, sequenced in a study of memory CD4+ T cells and cytomegalovirus serostatus (dated by TCRdb to between 2018 and 2021). Library creation used the immunoSEQ multiplex PCR assay. TCRdb holds this immuneACCESS table with in-frame rearrangements only. Some clones are missing; in checked studies, unresolved V genes explain under half, and the rest has no known cause. For this sample there are around 53,000 clones; around 88% appear just once. About 2.1% of the sample lies in the top ten. Single viable CD3+CD4+CD8-CD45RO+ cells were sorted as memory CD4+ T cells on a FACSAria II. The sequenced sample was memory CD4+ T cells from blood. The receptors originated from an adult in good health and CMV-seropositive.

The chain combines TRBV7-2 with TRBJ1-2; unclear D gene. Trimming shortened V by 3 bases and J by 4 bases, and 6 bases separated the two germline ends. CDR1 is SGHTA and CDR2 is FQGNSA in the germline V gene. The CDR3 sequence is 12 residues long. CDR3: CASSFSSYGYTF. CDR3 nucleotides: TGTGCCAGCAGCTTTAGCTCCTATGGCTACACCTTC.

Concerning this clone itself: The junction and the germline gene differ at one end; a read error may be behind it. V and J are TRBV7-7 and TRBJ1-3, with D tentatively TRBD1 (5 bases). Germline V gene sequence: CDR1 SSHAT, CDR2 FNYEAQ (reference sequence). The CDR3 contains 13 residues. The chain's CDR3 is CASSPRTGNTIYF. CDR3 DNA: TGTGCTAGCAGCCCCCGGACAGGAAACACCATATATTTT.

V is TRBV30 and J is TRBJ2-2; 10 bases align to TRBD2. The germline V gene has CDR1 GTSNPN and CDR2 SVGIG (reference sequence). This CDR3 contains 14 residues. V gave up 5 bases and J gave up 4 bases; unmatched junction bases: 4. CDR3 sequence reads: CAWDGTSVTGELFF. The CDR3 coding sequence is TGTGCCTGGGACGGGACTAGCGTCACCGGGGAGCTGTTTTTT.

The J gene is TRBJ1-5, the V gene TRBV7-8; D is unclear. Germline V gene sequence: CDR1 SGHVS, CDR2 FQNEAQ. Trimming shortened V by 1 base and J by 6 bases, and 10 bases separated the two germline ends. The CDR3 spans 14 residues. The CDR3 reads CASSLEGIRQPQHF. In DNA, the CDR3 is TGTGCCAGCAGCTTAGAAGGGATTCGTCAGCCCCAGCATTTT. Filled out from reference TRBV7-8 and TRBJ1-5, the complete variable domain reads GAGVSQSPRYKVAKRGQDVALRCDPISGHVSLFWYQQALGQGPEFLTYFQNEAQLDKSGLPSDRFFAERPEGSVSTLKIQRTQQEDSAVYLCASSLEGIRQPQHFGDGTRLSIL.

V and J are TRBV6-1 and TRBJ1-2; D not certain. There are 14 residues in the CDR3. Germline V gives CDR1 MNHNS, CDR2 SASEGT. Trimming removed 2 bases at V and 5 bases at J, with 12 bases between. CDR3 coding DNA: TGTGCCAGCAGTGAAACTAATGGCGGGTATGGCTACACCTTC. Translated, it gives CASSETNGGYGYTF.

This clone was seen only once. This rearrangement joins TRBV4-2 to TRBJ1-2, with TRBD1 as a possible D gene (5 bases). This CDR3 spans 15 amino acids. Per the germline V gene, CDR1 is LGHNA and CDR2 is YNFKEQ. The V gene lost 1 base and the J gene lost 4 bases, with 13 bases spanning the gap. The CDR3 spells CASSQGGTPAYGYTF. Here the CDR3 DNA reads TGTGCCAGCAGCCAAGGCGGGACCCCGGCCTATGGCTACACCTTC.

The chain is built from TRBV5-1 and TRBJ2-5; 12 bases agree with TRBD2. J was trimmed by 5 bases and V by 3 bases; bases with no gene match: 8. This CDR3 comprises 16 residues. From germline, CDR1 is SGHRS and CDR2 YFSETQ. CDR3 protein: CASSSLAGGPSETQYF. In nucleotides, the CDR3 is TGCGCCAGCAGCTCCCTAGCGGGAGGGCCGTCTGAGACCCAGTACTTC.

This chain connects TRBV28 to TRBJ2-3; 10 positions agree with TRBD2. The CDR3 consists of 17 residues. Trimming took 2 bases from V and 5 from J; bases not matched to a gene: 10. Germline lookup yields CDR1 MDHEN and CDR2 SYDVKM. The CDR3 region is CASSLRLAGVGIDTQYF. The CDR3 region has the DNA TGTGCCAGCAGTTTAAGGCTAGCGGGAGTAGGGATAGATACGCAGTATTTT.

The chain combines TRBV18 with TRBJ2-5, with D perhaps assigned TRBD1 or TRBD2 (7 bases each). The CDR3 totals 15 residues. Germline V lookup: CDR1 KGHSH, CDR2 LQKENI. Trimming took 0 bases from V and 6 from J, leaving 14 bases between them. CDR3 residues: CASSPPGGGKKTQYF. CDR3 bases: TGTGCCAGCTCACCACCGGGAGGGGGCAAGAAGACCCAGTACTTC. The full variable domain, in which reference TRBV18 and TRBJ2-5 provide the parts outside the CDR3, is NAGVMQNPRHLVRRRGQEARLRCSPMKGHSHVYWYRQLPEEGLKFMVYLQKENIIDESGMPKERFSAEFPKEGPSILRIQQVVRGDSAAYFCASSPPGGGKKTQYFGPGTRLLVL.

J is TRBJ1-5 and V is TRBV5-8; D gene ambiguous. This CDR3 spans 13 amino acids. Deletions cut 3 bases from V and 3 bases from J, with 7 bases between. Germline CDR1 and CDR2: SGHTS and YDEGEE. The CDR3 spells CASSSRTNQPQHF. The CDR3 nucleotides read TGTGCCAGCAGCTCCAGGACCAATCAGCCCCAGCATTTT.

V usage is TRBV4-2 and J usage is TRBJ1-2, with D unclear. Looked up from germline, CDR1 is LGHNA and CDR2 is YNFKEQ. V gave up 0 bases and J gave up 0 bases, with 11 bases separating them. The CDR3 sequence is 16 residues long. The CDR3 sequence is CASSQEPGRANYGYTF. CDR3 sequence (DNA): TGTGCCAGCAGCCAAGAGCCGGGAAGGGCTAACTATGGCTACACCTTC.

V gene TRBV5-1 combines with J gene TRBJ1-2; D is perhaps TRBD1 (5 bases). CDR1 is SGHRS and CDR2 is YFSETQ in the germline V gene. V lost 4 bases and J 7 bases, leaving 23 bases between the germline ends. The CDR3 spans 16 residues. CDR3 residues: CASSAPDWGPNSGYTF. The CDR3 coding sequence is TGCGCCAGCAGCGCGCCGGACTGGGGCCCCAACAGTGGCTACACCTTC.

The J gene is TRBJ1-5, the V gene TRBV9; the D gene is possibly TRBD1 (5 bases). Trimming took off 3 bases at V and 4 bases at J, with 14 bases between the two ends. The CDR3 runs 15 residues. Germline-derived CDR1 and CDR2 are SGDLS and YYNGEE. The CDR3 loop reads CASSERGSNNQPQHF. Written as DNA, the CDR3 is TGTGCCAGCAGCGAGAGGGGCTCCAATAATCAGCCCCAGCATTTT.

The chain joins TRBV6-6 to TRBJ1-6, with D possibly TRBD1 on 5 matching bases. CDR1 is MNHNY, CDR2 SVGAGI, per germline (reference sequence). The V gene lost 7 bases and the J gene lost 8 bases, with 15 bases spanning the gap. CDR3 length: 14 residues. The CDR3 spells CASTSGGRDSPLHF. In DNA form, the CDR3 reads TGTGCCAGCACCTCGGGGGGAAGGGATTCACCCCTCCACTTT.

CDR3 sequence reads: CASSPGTGAVEAFF. The CDR3 nucleotides are TGTGCCAGCAGTCCCGGGACAGGGGCGGTTGAAGCTTTCTTT. The J gene is TRBJ1-1, the V gene TRBV6-6; TRBD1 agrees at 10 bases. The CDR3 consists of 14 residues. The trim removed 5 bases at V and 7 bases at J, leaving 7 bases unmatched. Germline CDR1 is MNHNY and CDR2 is SVGAGI (reference sequence).

This chain connects TRBV29-1 to TRBJ1-2; D gene unclear. CDR1 and CDR2 (germline): SQVTM, ANQGSEA. The V end was cut by 0 bases, the J end by 4 bases, with 15 bases between. The CDR3 loop spans 15 amino acids. As DNA, the CDR3 is TGCAGCGTTGAAGATCTTGGAGGGCCACCCTATGGCTACACCTTC. Protein sequence: CSVEDLGGPPYGYTF.

The chain carries TRBV7-9 and TRBJ1-1; D is uncertain. The CDR3 spans 15 residues. V was cut by 5 bases and J by 1 base, with 14 bases left in between. CDR1 SEHNR and CDR2 FQNEAQ come from the germline V gene (reference sequence). The CDR3 DNA is TGTGCCAGCAGCGCCGGAAATACACCGAACACTGAAGCTTTCTTT. This gives the protein CASSAGNTPNTEAFF.

This sequence joins TRBV18 and TRBJ2-7, with D hard to call. Trimming took 8 bases from V and 6 from J, leaving 14 bases between them. Germline lookup yields CDR1 KGHSH and CDR2 LQKENI. CDR3 size: 12 residues. This chain's CDR3 is CASTTGHGEQYF. The CDR3 DNA sequence: TGTGCCAGCACGACCGGGCACGGCGAGCAGTACTTC.

This clone was observed a handful of times. The gene calls are TRBV15 and TRBJ1-1; D is perhaps TRBD1 (5 bases). The CDR3 spans 14 residues. Trimming took 2 bases from V and 6 from J, leaving 13 bases between them. CDR1 and CDR2 (germline): LNHNV, YYDKDF (reference sequence). The CDR3 DNA follows: TGTGCCACCAGCAGACGGGACCCGAGGGCTGAAGCTTTCTTT. It encodes CATSRRDPRAEAFF.

This sequence joins TRBV15 and TRBJ1-3; D is undetermined. This CDR3 has 16 amino acids. The V gene's germline CDR1 is LNHNV and CDR2 YYDKDF (reference sequence). Trimming left V 0 bases short and J 0 bases short, with 9 bases between. CDR3 in DNA: TGTGCCACCAGCAGAGATAAGACACTCTCTGGAAACACCATATATTTT. Translated: CATSRDKTLSGNTIYF.

V gene TRBV7-2 combines with J gene TRBJ2-7, with TRBD1 as a possible D gene (6 bases). The germline CDR1 and CDR2 sequences are SGHTA and FQGNSA. Trimming pared 1 base from V and 0 bases from J, leaving 13 bases between. The CDR3 has 16 residues. CDR3 residues: CASSLVFTGSSYEQYF. The DNA of the CDR3 is TGTGCCAGCAGCTTAGTTTTCACAGGGAGCTCCTACGAGCAGTACTTC. The full variable domain, rest sourced from reference TRBV7-2 and TRBJ2-7, is GAGVSQSPSNKVTEKGKDVELRCDPISGHTALYWYRQSLGQGLEFLIYFQGNSAPDKSGLPSDRFSAERTGGSVSTLTIQRTQQEDSAVYLCASSLVFTGSSYEQYFGPGTRLTVT.

V usage is TRBV19 and J usage is TRBJ2-2; weak D call: TRBD2 (6 bases). CDR1 LNHDA and CDR2 SQIVND come from the germline V gene (reference sequence). The CDR3 consists of 16 residues. With 9 bases removed from V and 3 bases from J, the gap between germline ends came to 20 bases. CDR3 residues: CASRTTQGGDTGELFF. The CDR3 DNA is TGTGCCAGCCGAACTACTCAGGGAGGTGACACCGGGGAGCTGTTTTTT.

The chain combines TRBV7-2 with TRBJ2-3; the D call may be TRBD1 or TRBD2 (5 bases each). V was shortened by 5 bases and J by 1 base, with 13 bases between the two germline ends. The CDR3 sequence is 15 residues long. Germline values: CDR1 SGHTA, CDR2 FQGNSA. The CDR3 region is CASSPPGTRTDTQYF. The CDR3 nucleotides read TGTGCCAGCAGCCCCCCAGGGACCCGCACAGATACGCAGTATTTT. The entire variable domain, with the rest obtained from reference TRBV7-2 and TRBJ2-3, is as follows: GAGVSQSPSNKVTEKGKDVELRCDPISGHTALYWYRQSLGQGLEFLIYFQGNSAPDKSGLPSDRFSAERTGGSVSTLTIQRTQQEDSAVYLCASSPPGTRTDTQYFGPGTRLTVL.

The DNA of the CDR3 is TGTGCCAGCAGCCAACAACTACCGGGACCTTATCGGCAGTATTTT. Translating gives CASSQQLPGPYRQYF. V gene TRBV4-2 combines with J gene TRBJ2-3; D possibly uses TRBD1 or TRBD2 (5 bases each). This CDR3 spans 15 amino acids. The germline V gene has CDR1 LGHNA and CDR2 YNFKEQ. Trimming took off 2 bases at V and 11 bases at J, with 20 bases between the two ends.

The chain uses TRBV4-3 and TRBJ1-2, with TRBD1 as a possible D gene (5 bases). CDR3 length: 15 residues. Per the germline V gene, CDR1 is LGHNA and CDR2 is YSLEER. With 1 base removed from V and 5 bases from J, the gap between germline ends came to 14 bases. Here the CDR3 DNA reads TGCGCCAGCAGCCAAGGCACAGGCGAAACTTATGGCTACACCTTC. Amino acid sequence: CASSQGTGETYGYTF.

V usage is TRBV5-1 and J usage is TRBJ2-7, with D possibly being TRBD1 (6 bases). The CDR3 contains 14 residues. V lost 0 bases and J 6 bases, leaving 13 bases between the germline ends. Germline assignment: CDR1 SGHRS and CDR2 YFSETQ. The CDR3 DNA sequence: TGCGCCAGCAGCTTGGCCTCAGGGGTTAGCGAGCAGTACTTC. Protein sequence: CASSLASGVSEQYF.

This clone was detected only once. The chain couples TRBV2 to TRBJ2-1; 8 nucleotides match TRBD1. Trimming cost V 5 bases and J 6 bases; bases outside gene matches: 9. The CDR3 is made up of 15 amino acids. The germline gives CDR1 SNHLY, CDR2 FYNNEI. The CDR3 DNA reads as TGTGCCAGCAGTCAAGGGGGACAGGCCCTCAATGAGCAGTTCTTC. Encoded protein: CASSQGGQALNEQFF. Full variable domain (remainder filled in from reference TRBV2 and TRBJ2-1): EPEVTQTPSHQVTQMGQEVILRCVPISNHLYFYWYRQILGQKVEFLVSFYNNEISEKSEIFDDQFSVERPDGSNFTLKIRSTKLEDSAMYFCASSQGGQALNEQFFGPGTRLTVL.

V is TRBV28 and J is TRBJ1-3; D not certain. V was shortened by 8 bases and J by 1 base, with 12 bases between the two germline ends. The CDR3 has 14 amino acids. CDR1 and CDR2 from the germline V gene are MDHEN and SYDVKM. The chain's CDR3 is CASSESGSGNTIYF. CDR3 in DNA: TGTGCCAGCTCTGAGTCTGGGTCTGGAAACACCATATATTTT.

The rearrangement uses TRBV18 and TRBJ1-6, with TRBD1 matching over 8 bases. V trimming: 4 bases; J trimming: 7 bases; junction bases outside the gene matches: 6. This CDR3 has 15 residues. The germline gives CDR1 KGHSH, CDR2 LQKENI. The CDR3 DNA sequence: TGTGCCAGCTCACTTTCCGGGGACAGGAATTCACCCCTCCACTTT. Its translation: CASSLSGDRNSPLHF. The variable domain in full, completed from reference TRBV18 and TRBJ1-6, reads NAGVMQNPRHLVRRRGQEARLRCSPMKGHSHVYWYRQLPEEGLKFMVYLQKENIIDESGMPKERFSAEFPKEGPSILRIQQVVRGDSAAYFCASSLSGDRNSPLHFGNGTRLTVT.